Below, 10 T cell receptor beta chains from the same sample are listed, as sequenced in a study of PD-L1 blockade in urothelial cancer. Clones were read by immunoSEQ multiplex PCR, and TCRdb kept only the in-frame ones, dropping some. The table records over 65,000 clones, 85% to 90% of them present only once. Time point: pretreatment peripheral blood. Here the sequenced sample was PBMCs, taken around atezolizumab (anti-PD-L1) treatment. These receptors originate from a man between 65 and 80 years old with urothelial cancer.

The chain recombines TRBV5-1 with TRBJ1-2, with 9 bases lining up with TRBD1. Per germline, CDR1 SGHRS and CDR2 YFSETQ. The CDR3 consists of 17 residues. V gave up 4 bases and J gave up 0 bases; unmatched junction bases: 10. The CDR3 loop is CASSNPGQGPANYGYTF. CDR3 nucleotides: TGCGCCAGCAGCAACCCGGGACAGGGCCCAGCTAACTATGGCTACACCTTC.

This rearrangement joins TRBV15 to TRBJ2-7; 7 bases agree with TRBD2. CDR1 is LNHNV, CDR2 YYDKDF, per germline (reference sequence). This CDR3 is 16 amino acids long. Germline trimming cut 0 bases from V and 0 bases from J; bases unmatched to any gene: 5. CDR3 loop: CATSRDKLADSYEQYF. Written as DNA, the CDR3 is TGTGCCACCAGCAGAGATAAGCTAGCGGACTCCTACGAGCAGTACTTC.

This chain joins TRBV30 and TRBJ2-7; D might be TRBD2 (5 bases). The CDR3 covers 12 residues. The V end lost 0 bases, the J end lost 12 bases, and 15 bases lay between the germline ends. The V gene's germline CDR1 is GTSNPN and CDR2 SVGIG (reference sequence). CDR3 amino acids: CAWSVGRTEMYF. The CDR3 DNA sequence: TGTGCCTGGAGTGTTGGCAGGACTGAAATGTACTTC. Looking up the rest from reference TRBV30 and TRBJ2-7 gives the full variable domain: SQTIHQWPATLVQPVGSPLSLECTVEGTSNPNLYWYRQAAGRGLQLLFYSVGIGQISSEVPQNLSASRPQDRQFILSSKKLLLSDSGFYLCAWSVGRTEMYFGPGTRLTVT.

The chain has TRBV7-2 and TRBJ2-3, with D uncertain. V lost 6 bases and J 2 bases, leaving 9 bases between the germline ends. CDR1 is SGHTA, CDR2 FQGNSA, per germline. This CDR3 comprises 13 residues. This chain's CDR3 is CASSRRYTDTQYF. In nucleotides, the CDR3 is TGTGCCAGCAGTCGTCGGTACACAGATACGCAGTATTTT.

Written as DNA, the CDR3 is TGCAGCTCCCTCGGGCGGGAGGGGAACGGGGCCAACGTCCTGACTTTC. This codes for CSSLGREGNGANVLTF. The J gene is TRBJ2-6, the V gene TRBV29-1; TRBD2 aligns across 9 bases. The CDR3 consists of 16 residues. The germline CDR1 and CDR2 sequences are SQVTM and ANQGSEA. The J segment lost 4 bases and the V segment lost 8 bases, leaving 12 bases of the junction unmatched.

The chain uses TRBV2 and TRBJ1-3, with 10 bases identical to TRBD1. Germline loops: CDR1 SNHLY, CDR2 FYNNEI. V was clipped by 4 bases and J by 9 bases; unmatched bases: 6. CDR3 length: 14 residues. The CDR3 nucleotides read TGTGCCAGCAGTGGGGACAGGGGTCCGGGCACCATATATTTT. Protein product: CASSGDRGPGTIYF. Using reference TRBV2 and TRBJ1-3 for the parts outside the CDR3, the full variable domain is EPEVTQTPSHQVTQMGQEVILRCVPISNHLYFYWYRQILGQKVEFLVSFYNNEISEKSEIFDDQFSVERPDGSNFTLKIRSTKLEDSAMYFCASSGDRGPGTIYFGEGSWLTVV.

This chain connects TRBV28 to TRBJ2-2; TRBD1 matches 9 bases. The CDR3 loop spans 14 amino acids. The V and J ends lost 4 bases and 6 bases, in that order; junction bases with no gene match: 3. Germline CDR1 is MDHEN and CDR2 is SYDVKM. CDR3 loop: CASSWDRAAGELFF. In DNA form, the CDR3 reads TGTGCCAGCAGTTGGGACAGGGCGGCCGGGGAGCTGTTTTTT.

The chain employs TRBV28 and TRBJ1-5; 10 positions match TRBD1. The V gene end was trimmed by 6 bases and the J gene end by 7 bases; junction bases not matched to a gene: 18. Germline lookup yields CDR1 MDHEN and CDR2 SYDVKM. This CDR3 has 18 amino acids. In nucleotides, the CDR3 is TGTGCCAGCAGCCCCCCCCCGGGACAGGGGCACAGGGGGCAGCCCCAGCATTTT. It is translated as CASSPPPGQGHRGQPQHF.

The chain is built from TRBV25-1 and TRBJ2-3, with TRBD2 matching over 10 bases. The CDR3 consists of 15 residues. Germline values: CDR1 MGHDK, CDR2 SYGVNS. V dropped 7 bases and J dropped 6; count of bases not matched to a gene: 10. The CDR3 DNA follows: TGTGCCAGCACCACTACTAGCGGGGCCGGGGATACGCAGTATTTT. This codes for CASTTTSGAGDTQYF. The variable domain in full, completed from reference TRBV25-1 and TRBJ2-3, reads EADIYQTPRYLVIGTGKKITLECSQTMGHDKMYWYQQDPGMELHLIHYSYGVNSTEKGDLSSESTVSRIRTEHFPLTLESARPSHTSQYLCASTTTSGAGDTQYFGPGTRLTVL.

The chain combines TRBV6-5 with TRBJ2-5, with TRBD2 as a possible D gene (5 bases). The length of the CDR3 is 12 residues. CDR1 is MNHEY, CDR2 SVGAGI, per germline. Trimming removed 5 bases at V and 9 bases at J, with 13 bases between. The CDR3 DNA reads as TGTGCCAGCAGTCGCCCATTCGGGGCCCAGTACTTC. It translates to CASSRPFGAQYF.